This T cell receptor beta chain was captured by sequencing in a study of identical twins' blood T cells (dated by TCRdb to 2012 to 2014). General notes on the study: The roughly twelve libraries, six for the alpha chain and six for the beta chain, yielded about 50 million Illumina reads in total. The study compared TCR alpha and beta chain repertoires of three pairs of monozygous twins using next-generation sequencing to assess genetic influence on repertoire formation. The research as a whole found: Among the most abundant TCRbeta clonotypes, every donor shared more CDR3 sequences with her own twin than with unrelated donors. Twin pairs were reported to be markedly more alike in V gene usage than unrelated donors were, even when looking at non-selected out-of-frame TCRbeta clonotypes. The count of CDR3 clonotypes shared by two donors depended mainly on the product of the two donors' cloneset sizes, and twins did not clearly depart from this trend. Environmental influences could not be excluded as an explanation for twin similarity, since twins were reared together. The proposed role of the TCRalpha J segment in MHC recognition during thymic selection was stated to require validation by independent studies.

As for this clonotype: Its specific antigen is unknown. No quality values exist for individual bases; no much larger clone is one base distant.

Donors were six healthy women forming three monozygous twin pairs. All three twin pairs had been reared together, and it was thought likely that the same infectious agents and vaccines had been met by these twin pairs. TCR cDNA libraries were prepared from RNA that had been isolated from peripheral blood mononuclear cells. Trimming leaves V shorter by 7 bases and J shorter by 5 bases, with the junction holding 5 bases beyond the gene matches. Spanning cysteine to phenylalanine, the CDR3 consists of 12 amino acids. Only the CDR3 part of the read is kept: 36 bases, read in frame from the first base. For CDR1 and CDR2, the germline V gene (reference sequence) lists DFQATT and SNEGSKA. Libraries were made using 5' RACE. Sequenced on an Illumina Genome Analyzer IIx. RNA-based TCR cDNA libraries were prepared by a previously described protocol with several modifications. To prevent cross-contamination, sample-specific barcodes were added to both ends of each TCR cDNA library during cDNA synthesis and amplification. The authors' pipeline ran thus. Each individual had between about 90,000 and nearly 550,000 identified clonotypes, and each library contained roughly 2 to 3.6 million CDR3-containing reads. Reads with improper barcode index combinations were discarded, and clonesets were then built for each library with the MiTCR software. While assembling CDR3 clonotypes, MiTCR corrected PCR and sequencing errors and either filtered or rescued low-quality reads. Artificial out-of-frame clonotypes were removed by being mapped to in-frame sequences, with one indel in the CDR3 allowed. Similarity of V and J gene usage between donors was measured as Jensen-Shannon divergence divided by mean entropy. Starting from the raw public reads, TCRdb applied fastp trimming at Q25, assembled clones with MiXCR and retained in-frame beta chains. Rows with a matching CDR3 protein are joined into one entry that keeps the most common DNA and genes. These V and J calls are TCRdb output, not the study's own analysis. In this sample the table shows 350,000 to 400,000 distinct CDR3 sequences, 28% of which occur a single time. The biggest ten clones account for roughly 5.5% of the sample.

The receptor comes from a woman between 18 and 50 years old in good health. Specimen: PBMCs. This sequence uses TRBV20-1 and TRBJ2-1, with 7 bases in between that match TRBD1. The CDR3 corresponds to CSVRQGNNEQFF. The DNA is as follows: TGCAGTGTCCGACAGGGTAACAATGAGCAGTTCTTC.